A single T cell receptor (beta chain) is shown here with its context. As yet, its antigen is unknown. These data belong to a study of regulatory T cells in long-lasting Graves disease. As for the study in general: Positive TSH receptor antibodies alongside over 5 years of antithyroid drugs were what marked Graves' disease as persistent. Study-level results: The study found TRBV28, TRBJ1-2 and TRBJ2-5 favored in persistent disease. Whereas new patients shared 900 to 1,000 public clonotypes, persistent patients shared more, at 2,741.

Germline lookup yields CDR1 SGHNT and CDR2 YYREEE (reference sequence). V shed 5 bases and J shed 4 bases, with 15 bases lying between them. This CDR3 is 14 amino acids long. Combining iRepertoire HTBI primers with Arm-PCR of CDR3 regions, the authors built TCR beta libraries. How the authors handled the data: Samples revealed fewer than 65 TRBV and 14 TRBJ segments. TCRdb independently ran MiXCR on the multiplex PCR reads; one entry per CDR3 protein. The V and J calls come from TCRdb's annotation, not from the publication. The sample holds approximately 350,000 distinct CDR3 sequences, 20% to 25% seen once. The time point here: persistent/refractory GD, antithyroid drugs over 5 years with positive TRAb. RNA isolated from PBMCs was used to make the TCR library.

The sample in question was peripheral blood mononuclear cells (PBMCs), obtained when the disease was refractory, from a patient treated with antithyroid drugs. The TCR sequence derives from a middle-aged woman with Graves disease. The chain combines TRBV5-4 with TRBJ1-1; a weak D match, TRBD1 (6 bases). The CDR3 DNA reads TGTGCCAGCAGACCTACCACAGGGAGCACTGAAGCTTTCTTT. This codes for CASRPTTGSTEAFF.